This T cell receptor beta chain came from a study of T cells in Graves' hyperthyroidism and ophthalmopathy. About the study: Sampling of peripheral blood happened at initial diagnosis, prior to any treatment. Overall study findings and caveats: Most thyroid-expanded clonotypes above 0.001 were also found in blood.

Diagnosing involved the use of clinical symptoms, serum thyroxine and TRAb, thyroid ultrasound and orbital computed tomography. TCR beta CDR3 region amplification was performed from RNA transcripts. An initial round of RT-PCR targeting the TCR CDR3 relied on the HTBI primer set. A single record per CDR3 protein comes from TCRdb applying MiXCR to the multiplex PCR reads. The table lists some 500,000 distinct CDR3 sequences, less than 25% of them singletons, with about 11% in the top ten. With V trimmed by 5 bases and J by 2 bases, 6 bases remained unmatched. CDR3 length equals 15 residues. This clonotype was counted only a few times. The antigen remains undetermined.

Sequenced material: blood. The source of this sequence is a woman in her 30s with Graves' ophthalmopathy. V usage is TRBV12-3 or TRBV12-4 and J usage is TRBJ1-5, with 7 bases aligning to TRBD1. The CDR3 protein is CASSPDREGNQPQHF. The CDR3 DNA follows: TGTGCCAGCAGTCCTGACAGGGAGGGCAATCAGCCCCAGCATTTT.